Listed below are T cell receptor beta chains from one sample, sequenced in a study of shared clonotypes between healthy human individuals. Sequencing used immunoSEQ multiplex PCR; TCRdb keeps in-frame clones, though not all of them. The sample carries around 580,000 clones, roughly 98% recorded once. The sample consisted of naive CD8+ T cells sorted from blood. These receptor sequences come from a young man in good health. The CDR3 runs from the conserved cysteine through the conserved F or W. The D gene is left open where the match is weak. Size is omitted from some rows. Given values are once, few, many or a class for expanded clones.

j_call | v_call | d_call | clone_size | cdr3_aa | cdr3_nt
TRBJ2-7 | TRBV6-5 | . | few | CASSPDISYEQYF | TGTGCCAGCAGCCCTGACATTTCCTACGAGCAGTACTTC
TRBJ2-1 | TRBV6-6 | TRBD1 | . | CASSPTTGTGVF | TGTGCCAGCAGTCCAACGACCGGGACAGGGGTCTTC
TRBJ2-1 | TRBV7-9 | . | . | CASSLVNEQFF | TGTGCCAGCAGCTTAGTAAATGAGCAGTTCTTC
TRBJ2-2 | TRBV29-1 | . | . | CSVVSSGELFF | TGCAGCGTTGTGAGTTCCGGGGAGCTGTTTTTT
TRBJ2-7 | TRBV4-3 | TRBD2 | . | CASSPRPLAAEGREQYF | TGCGCCAGCAGCCCCCGTCCTCTAGCGGCCGAAGGTAGGGAGCAGTACTTC
TRBJ1-2 | TRBV27 | TRBD1 | . | CASSSHPAGGATGYTF | TGTGCCAGCAGTTCCCACCCGGCAGGGGGCGCGACTGGCTACACCTTC
TRBJ2-3 | TRBV29-1 | . | . | CSVEEWVQSTDTQYF | TGCAGCGTTGAAGAGTGGGTACAGAGCACAGATACGCAGTATTTT
TRBJ1-1 | TRBV5-6 | TRBD1 | once | CASSFAGQGLFTEAFF | TGTGCCAGCAGCTTTGCGGGACAGGGTTTGTTCACTGAAGCTTTCTTT
TRBJ2-3 | TRBV19 | . | . | CASRTGADTQYF | TGTGCCAGTAGGACTGGCGCAGATACGCAGTATTTT
TRBJ2-2 | TRBV30 | . | . | CAWSVIPVPTGELFF | TGTGCCTGGAGTGTCATCCCCGTACCCACCGGGGAGCTGTTTTTT
TRBJ1-5 | TRBV28 | . | . | CASIRESSNQPQHF | TGTGCCAGCATAAGGGAATCGAGCAATCAGCCCCAGCATTTT
TRBJ1-1 | TRBV10-2 | . | . | CASSGFRENTEAFF | TGCGCCAGCAGTGGTTTCAGGGAAAACACTGAAGCTTTCTTT
TRBJ1-1 | TRBV9 | . | . | CASSRQGGSNTEAFF | TGTGCCAGCAGCAGGCAGGGAGGATCGAACACTGAAGCTTTCTTT
TRBJ2-7 | TRBV7-9 | . | . | CASSVSVREQYF | TGTGCCAGCAGCGTGAGTGTACGGGAGCAGTACTTC
TRBJ2-7 | TRBV5-1 | TRBD2 | . | CASSLDGGAYEQYF | TGCGCCAGCAGCTTGGATGGGGGGGCCTACGAGCAGTACTTC
TRBJ1-2 | TRBV7-9 | . | . | CASSLTVGYTF | TGTGCCAGCAGCTTGACAGTTGGCTACACCTTC
TRBJ2-2 | TRBV5-1 | . | . | CASSLISVSNTGELFF | TGCGCCAGCAGCTTGATTTCCGTATCGAACACCGGGGAGCTGTTTTTT
TRBJ2-7 | TRBV10-1 | . | . | CASSEFPRGEQYF | TGCGCCAGCAGTGAGTTCCCACGAGGGGAGCAGTACTTC
TRBJ1-2 | TRBV9 | TRBD1 | . | CASSPRGQGTYGYTF | TGTGCCAGCAGCCCCCGGGGACAGGGCACCTATGGCTACACCTTC
TRBJ1-4 | TRBV28 | . | . | CASSPLVGRAINEKLFF | TGTGCCAGCAGTCCCCTTGTAGGCAGGGCGATTAATGAAAAACTGTTTTTT
TRBJ2-7 | TRBV7-9 | TRBD1 | . | CASSPGQGSAYEQYF | TGTGCCAGCAGCCCCGGACAGGGATCGGCCTACGAGCAGTACTTC
TRBJ2-7 | TRBV4-1 | . | . | CASSQEMNRRYEQYF | TGCGCCAGCAGCCAAGAAATGAACCGGAGGTACGAGCAGTACTTC